This T cell receptor beta chain was obtained from a study of vaccination and CD4 T cells after COVID-19. Described treatment: approximately 9-day PBMC culture with coronavirus spike peptide pools or control peptides (ViraFEST assay). Wells that each held some 2 million PBMCs were cultured with 7.5 to 10 IU/ml IL-2 and approximately 9 ug/ml peptide pools. Concerning this clonotype: Its antigen is not identified.

In germline, CDR1 is DFQATT, CDR2 SNEGSKA (reference sequence). Trimming removed 3 bases from V and 0 bases from J, with 9 bases in between. The CDR3 sequence is 14 residues long. The study sequenced cultured CD4+ T cell DNA using the Oncomine TCR Beta short-read assay. A single record per CDR3 protein comes from TCRdb applying MiXCR to the PCR reads. The sample carries some 25,000 distinct CDR3 sequences, 64% recorded once. This chain connects TRBV20-1 to TRBJ1-3; D is undetermined. The TCR was taken from a human donor who had recovered from COVID-19. The sample comprised CD4+ T cells from blood, cultured in vitro. The CDR3 sequence is CSASPGNSGNTIYF. DNA for the CDR3: TGCAGTGCTAGCCCAGGAAACTCTGGAAACACCATATATTTT.